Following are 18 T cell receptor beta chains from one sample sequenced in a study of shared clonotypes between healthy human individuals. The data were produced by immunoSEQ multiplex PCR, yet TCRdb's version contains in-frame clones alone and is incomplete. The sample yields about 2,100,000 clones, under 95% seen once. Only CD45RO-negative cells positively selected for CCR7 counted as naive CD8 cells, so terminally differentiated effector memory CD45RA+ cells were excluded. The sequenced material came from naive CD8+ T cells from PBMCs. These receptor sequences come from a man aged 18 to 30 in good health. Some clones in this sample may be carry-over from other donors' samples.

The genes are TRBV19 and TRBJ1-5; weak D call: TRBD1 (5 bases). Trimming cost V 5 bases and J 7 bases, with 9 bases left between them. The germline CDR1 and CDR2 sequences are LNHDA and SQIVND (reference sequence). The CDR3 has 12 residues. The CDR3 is CASSRQGQPQHF. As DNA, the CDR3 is TGTGCCAGTAGTCGGCAGGGCCAGCCCCAGCATTTT.

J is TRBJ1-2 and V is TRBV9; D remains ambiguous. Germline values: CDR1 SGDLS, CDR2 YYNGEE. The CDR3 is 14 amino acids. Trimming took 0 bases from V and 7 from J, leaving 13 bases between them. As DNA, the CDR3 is TGTGCCAGCAGCGTAGGGGCCTCCACCTCTGGCTACACCTTC. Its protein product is CASSVGASTSGYTF.

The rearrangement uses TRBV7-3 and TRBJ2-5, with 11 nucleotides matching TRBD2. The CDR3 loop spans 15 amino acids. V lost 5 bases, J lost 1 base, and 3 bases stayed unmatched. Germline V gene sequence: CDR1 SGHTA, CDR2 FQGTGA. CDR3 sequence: CASSTGTSGQETQYF. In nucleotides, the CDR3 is TGTGCCAGCAGCACAGGGACTAGCGGCCAAGAGACCCAGTACTTC.

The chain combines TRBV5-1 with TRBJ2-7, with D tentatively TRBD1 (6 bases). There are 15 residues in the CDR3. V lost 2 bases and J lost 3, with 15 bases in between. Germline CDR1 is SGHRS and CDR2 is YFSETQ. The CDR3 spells CASSFSQGIVYEQYF. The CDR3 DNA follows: TGCGCCAGCAGCTTTAGTCAGGGGATAGTCTACGAGCAGTACTTC.

Here the CDR3 DNA reads TGCGCCAGCAGCCAGTTCCAGGGCCCCATCTACGAGCAGTACTTC. The encoded protein is CASSQFQGPIYEQYF. The chain carries TRBV4-1 and TRBJ2-7; tentatively, D is TRBD1 (5 bases). V dropped 3 bases and J dropped 3 bases, with 15 bases sitting between them. The CDR3 runs to 15 residues. The germline CDR1 and CDR2 sequences are MGHRA and YSYEKL.

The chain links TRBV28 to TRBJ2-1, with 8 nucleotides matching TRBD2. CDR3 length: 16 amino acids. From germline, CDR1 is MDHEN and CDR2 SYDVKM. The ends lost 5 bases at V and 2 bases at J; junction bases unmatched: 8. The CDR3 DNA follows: TGTGCCAGCAGTCCGACTAGCGAGTATACCTACAATGAGCAGTTCTTC. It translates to CASSPTSEYTYNEQFF.

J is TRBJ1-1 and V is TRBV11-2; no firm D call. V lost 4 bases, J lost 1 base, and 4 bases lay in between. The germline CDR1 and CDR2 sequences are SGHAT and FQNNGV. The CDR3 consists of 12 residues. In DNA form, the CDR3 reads TGTGCCAGCAGCTATGGGAACACTGAAGCTTTCTTT. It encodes CASSYGNTEAFF.

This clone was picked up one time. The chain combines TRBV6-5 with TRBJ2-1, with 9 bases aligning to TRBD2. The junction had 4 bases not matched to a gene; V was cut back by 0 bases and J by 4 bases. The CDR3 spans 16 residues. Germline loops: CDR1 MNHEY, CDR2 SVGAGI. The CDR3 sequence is CASSYSFLAGYNEQFF. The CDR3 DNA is TGTGCCAGCAGTTACTCGTTTCTAGCGGGGTACAATGAGCAGTTCTTC.

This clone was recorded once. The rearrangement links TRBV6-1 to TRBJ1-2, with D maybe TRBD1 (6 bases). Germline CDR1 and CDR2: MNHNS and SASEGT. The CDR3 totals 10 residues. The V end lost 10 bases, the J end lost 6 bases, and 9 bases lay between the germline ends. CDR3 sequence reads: CAIQGNGYTF. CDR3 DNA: TGTGCCATACAGGGTAATGGCTACACCTTC.

CDR3 sequence: CASSYSANYGYTF. Here the CDR3 DNA reads TGTGCCAGCAGCTACAGCGCTAACTATGGCTACACCTTC. The chain combines TRBV5-4 with TRBJ1-2; D unclear. Germline lookup yields CDR1 SGHNT and CDR2 YYREEE (reference sequence). The V end was cut by 3 bases, the J end by 0 bases, with 6 bases between. The CDR3 runs to 13 residues.

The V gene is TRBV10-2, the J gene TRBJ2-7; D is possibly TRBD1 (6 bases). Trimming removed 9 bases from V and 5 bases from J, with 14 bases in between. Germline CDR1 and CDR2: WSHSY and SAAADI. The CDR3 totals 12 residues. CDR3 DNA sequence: TGCGCCAGTACAGGGTTAATCAACGAGCAGTACTTC. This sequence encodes CASTGLINEQYF.

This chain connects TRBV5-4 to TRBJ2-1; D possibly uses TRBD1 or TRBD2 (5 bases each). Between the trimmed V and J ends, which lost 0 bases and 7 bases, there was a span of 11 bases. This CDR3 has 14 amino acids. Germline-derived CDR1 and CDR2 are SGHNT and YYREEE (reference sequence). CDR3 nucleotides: TGTGCCAGCAGCTTGGCTCGGGGCTGGAATGAGCAGTTCTTC. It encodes CASSLARGWNEQFF.

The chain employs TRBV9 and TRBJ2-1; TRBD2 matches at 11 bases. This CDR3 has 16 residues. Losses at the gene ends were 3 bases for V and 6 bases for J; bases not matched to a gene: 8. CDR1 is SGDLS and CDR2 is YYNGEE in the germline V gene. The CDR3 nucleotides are TGTGCCAGCAGCGCGGGGACTAGCGGACCTGTCAATGAGCAGTTCTTC. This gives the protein CASSAGTSGPVNEQFF.

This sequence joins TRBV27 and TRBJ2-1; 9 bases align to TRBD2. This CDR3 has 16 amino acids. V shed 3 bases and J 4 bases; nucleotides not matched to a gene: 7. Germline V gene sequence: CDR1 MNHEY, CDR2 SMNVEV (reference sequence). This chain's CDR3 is CASSFFAGGPYNEQFF. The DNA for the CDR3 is TGTGCCAGCAGTTTTTTTGCGGGAGGGCCGTACAATGAGCAGTTCTTC.

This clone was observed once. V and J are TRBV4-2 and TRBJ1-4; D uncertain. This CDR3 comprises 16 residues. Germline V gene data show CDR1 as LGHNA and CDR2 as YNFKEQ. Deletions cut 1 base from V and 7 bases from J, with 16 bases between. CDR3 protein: CASSQGMGKRGEKLFF. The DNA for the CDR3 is TGTGCCAGCAGCCAAGGTATGGGCAAGCGGGGTGAAAAACTGTTTTTT.

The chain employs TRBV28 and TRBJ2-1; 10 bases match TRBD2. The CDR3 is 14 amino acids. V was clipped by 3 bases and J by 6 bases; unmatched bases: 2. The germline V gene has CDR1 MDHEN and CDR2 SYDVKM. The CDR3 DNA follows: TGTGCCAGCAGTTTTGTAGCGGGGGGCAATGAGCAGTTCTTC. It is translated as CASSFVAGGNEQFF.

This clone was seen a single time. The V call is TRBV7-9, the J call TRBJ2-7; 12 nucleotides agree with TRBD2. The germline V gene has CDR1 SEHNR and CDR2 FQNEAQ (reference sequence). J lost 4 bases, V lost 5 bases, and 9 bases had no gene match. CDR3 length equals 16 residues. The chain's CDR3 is CASSGPLAGGPYEQYF. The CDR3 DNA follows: TGTGCCAGCAGCGGCCCCCTAGCGGGAGGGCCTTACGAGCAGTACTTC.

In DNA, the CDR3 is TGTGCCAGCAGTGTCACAGTAGCGGGTCTCACAGATACGCAGTATTTT. It encodes CASSVTVAGLTDTQYF. The rearrangement joins TRBV2 to TRBJ2-3, with 7 bases that match TRBD2. The germline gives CDR1 SNHLY, CDR2 FYNNEI. Losses at the gene ends were 4 bases for V and 2 bases for J; bases not matched to a gene: 9. This CDR3 region has 16 residues.